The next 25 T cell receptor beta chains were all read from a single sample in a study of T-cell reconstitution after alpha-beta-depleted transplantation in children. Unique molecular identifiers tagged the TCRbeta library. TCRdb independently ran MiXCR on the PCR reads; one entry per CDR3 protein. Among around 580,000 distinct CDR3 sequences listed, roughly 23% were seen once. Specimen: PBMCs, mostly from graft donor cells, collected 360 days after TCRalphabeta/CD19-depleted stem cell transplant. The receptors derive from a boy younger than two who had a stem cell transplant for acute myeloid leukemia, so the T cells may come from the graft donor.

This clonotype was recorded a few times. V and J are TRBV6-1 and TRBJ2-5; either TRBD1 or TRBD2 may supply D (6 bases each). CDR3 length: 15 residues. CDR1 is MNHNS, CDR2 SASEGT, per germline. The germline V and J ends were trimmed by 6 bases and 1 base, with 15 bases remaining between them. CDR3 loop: CASSNRRGPQETQYF. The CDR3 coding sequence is TGTGCCAGCAGCAATAGACGGGGGCCCCAAGAGACCCAGTACTTC.

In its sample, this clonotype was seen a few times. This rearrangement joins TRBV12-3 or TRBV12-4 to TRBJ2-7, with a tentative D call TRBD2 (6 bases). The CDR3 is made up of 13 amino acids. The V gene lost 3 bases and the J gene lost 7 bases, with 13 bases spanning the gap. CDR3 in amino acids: CASSFIPGGEQYF. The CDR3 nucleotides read TGTGCCAGCAGTTTCATTCCCGGGGGTGAGCAGTACTTC.

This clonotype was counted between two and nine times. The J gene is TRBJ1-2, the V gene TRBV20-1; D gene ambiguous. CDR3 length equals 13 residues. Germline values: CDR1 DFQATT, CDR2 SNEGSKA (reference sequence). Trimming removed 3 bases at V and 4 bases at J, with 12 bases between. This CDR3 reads CSASYRRGYGYTF. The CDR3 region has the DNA TGCAGTGCTAGCTACAGACGGGGCTATGGCTACACCTTC.

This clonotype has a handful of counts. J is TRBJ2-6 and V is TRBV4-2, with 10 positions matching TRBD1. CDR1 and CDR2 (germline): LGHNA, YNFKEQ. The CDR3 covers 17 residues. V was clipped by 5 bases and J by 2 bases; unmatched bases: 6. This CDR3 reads CASSSGTGVTGANVLTF. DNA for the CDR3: TGTGCCAGCAGCTCCGGGACAGGGGTGACTGGGGCCAACGTCCTGACTTTC.

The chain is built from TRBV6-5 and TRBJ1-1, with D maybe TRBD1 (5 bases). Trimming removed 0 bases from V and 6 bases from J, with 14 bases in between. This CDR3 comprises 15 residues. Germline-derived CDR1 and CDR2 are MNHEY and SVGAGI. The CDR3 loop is CASSYSIWTPAEAFF. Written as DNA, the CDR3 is TGTGCCAGCAGTTACTCGATTTGGACACCAGCTGAAGCTTTCTTT.

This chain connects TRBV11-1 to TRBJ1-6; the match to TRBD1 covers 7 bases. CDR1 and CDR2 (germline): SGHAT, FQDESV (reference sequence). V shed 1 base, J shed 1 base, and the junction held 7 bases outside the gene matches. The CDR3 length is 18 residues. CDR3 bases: TGTGCCAGCAGCTTAGGGACAGGACTGAGGTCCTATAATTCACCCCTCCACTTT. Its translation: CASSLGTGLRSYNSPLHF.

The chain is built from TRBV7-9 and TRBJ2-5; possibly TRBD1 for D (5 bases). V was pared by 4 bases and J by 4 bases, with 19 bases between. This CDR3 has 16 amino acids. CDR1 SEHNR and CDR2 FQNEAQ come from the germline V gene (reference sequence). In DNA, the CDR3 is TGTGCCAGCAGCTACCACAAAACAGGCTTGTCAGAGACCCAGTACTTC. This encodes CASSYHKTGLSETQYF.

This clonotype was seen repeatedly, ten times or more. The CDR3 DNA sequence: TGTGCCACCAGCATTGACAAGAACTACGAGCAGTACGTC. This gives the protein CATSIDKNYEQYV. V gene TRBV15 combines with J gene TRBJ2-7; D unclear. Trimming took 4 bases from V and 3 from J, leaving 10 bases between them. CDR1 is LNHNV and CDR2 is YYDKDF in the germline V gene (reference sequence). The CDR3 runs 13 residues.

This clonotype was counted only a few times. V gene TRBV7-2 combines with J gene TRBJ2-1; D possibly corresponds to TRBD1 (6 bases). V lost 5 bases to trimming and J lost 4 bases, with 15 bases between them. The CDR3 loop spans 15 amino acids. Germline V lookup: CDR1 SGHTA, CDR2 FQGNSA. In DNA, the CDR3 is TGTGCCAGCAGCCATATGGACAGTGTTTACAATGAGCAGTTCTTC. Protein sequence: CASSHMDSVYNEQFF. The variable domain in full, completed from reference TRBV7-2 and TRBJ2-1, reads GAGVSQSPSNKVTEKGKDVELRCDPISGHTALYWYRQSLGQGLEFLIYFQGNSAPDKSGLPSDRFSAERTGGSVSTLTIQRTQQEDSAVYLCASSHMDSVYNEQFFGPGTRLTVL.

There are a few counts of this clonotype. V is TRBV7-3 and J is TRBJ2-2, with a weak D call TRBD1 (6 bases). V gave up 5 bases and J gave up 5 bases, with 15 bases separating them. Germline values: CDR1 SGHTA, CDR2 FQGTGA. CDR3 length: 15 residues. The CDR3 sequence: CASSPTTGRTGELFF. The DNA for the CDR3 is TGTGCCAGCAGCCCGACCACAGGGAGAACCGGGGAGCTGTTTTTT.

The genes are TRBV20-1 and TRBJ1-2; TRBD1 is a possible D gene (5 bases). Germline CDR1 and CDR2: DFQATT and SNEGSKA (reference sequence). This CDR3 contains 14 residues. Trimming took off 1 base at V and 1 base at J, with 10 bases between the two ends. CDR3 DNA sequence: TGCAGTGCTAGAGGGCGGGACGGTAACTATGGCTACACCTTC. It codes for CSARGRDGNYGYTF.

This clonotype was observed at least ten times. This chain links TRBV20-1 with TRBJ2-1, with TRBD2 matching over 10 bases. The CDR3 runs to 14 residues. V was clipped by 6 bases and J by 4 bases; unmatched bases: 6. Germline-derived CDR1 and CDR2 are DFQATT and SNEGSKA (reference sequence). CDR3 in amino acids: CSAGRTSGYNEQFF. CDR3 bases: TGCAGTGCAGGGCGGACTAGCGGTTACAATGAGCAGTTCTTC.

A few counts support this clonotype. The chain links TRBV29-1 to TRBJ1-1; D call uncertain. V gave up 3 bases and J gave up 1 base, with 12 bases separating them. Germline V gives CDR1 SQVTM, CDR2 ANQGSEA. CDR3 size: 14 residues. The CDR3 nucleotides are TGCAGCGTTGATCCCGGCAGCTCGAACACTGAAGCTTTCTTT. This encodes CSVDPGSSNTEAFF.

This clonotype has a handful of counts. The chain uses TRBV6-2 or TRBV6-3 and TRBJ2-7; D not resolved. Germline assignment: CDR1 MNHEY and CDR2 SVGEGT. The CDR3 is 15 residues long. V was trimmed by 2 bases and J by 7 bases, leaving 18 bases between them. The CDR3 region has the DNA TGTGCCAGCAGTTACCCAGGACCCCGAAGAAGAGAGCAGTACGTC. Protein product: CASSYPGPRRREQYV.

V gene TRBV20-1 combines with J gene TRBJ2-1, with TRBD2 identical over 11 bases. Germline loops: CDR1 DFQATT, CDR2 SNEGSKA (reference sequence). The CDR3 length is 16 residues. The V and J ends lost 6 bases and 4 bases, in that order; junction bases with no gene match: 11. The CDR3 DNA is TGCAGTGCCAGGCCGGTTAGCGGGGGGGAATACAATGAGCAGTTCTTC. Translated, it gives CSARPVSGGEYNEQFF.

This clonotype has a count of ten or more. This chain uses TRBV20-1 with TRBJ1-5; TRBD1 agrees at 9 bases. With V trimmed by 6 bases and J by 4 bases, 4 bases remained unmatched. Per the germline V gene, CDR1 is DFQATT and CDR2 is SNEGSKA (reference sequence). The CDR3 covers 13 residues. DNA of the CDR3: TGCAGTGCAAGACAGGGGGGAAATCAGCCCCAGCATTTT. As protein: CSARQGGNQPQHF.

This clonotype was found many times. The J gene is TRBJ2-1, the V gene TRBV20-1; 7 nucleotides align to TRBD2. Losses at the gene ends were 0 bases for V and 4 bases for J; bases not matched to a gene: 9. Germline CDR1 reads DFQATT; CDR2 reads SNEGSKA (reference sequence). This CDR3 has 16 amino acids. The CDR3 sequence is CSARETPGGRYNEQFF. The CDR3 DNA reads TGCAGTGCTAGAGAAACCCCGGGGGGAAGATACAATGAGCAGTTCTTC.

For the CDR3, the DNA is TGCAGTGCTAAACTTATTGGGACAGGGAAATTGAATCAGCCCCAGCATTTT. The encoded protein is CSAKLIGTGKLNQPQHF. The genes are TRBV20-1 and TRBJ1-5; 9 bases match TRBD1. Germline CDR1 reads DFQATT; CDR2 reads SNEGSKA (reference sequence). This CDR3 comprises 17 residues. Trimming at V came to 4 bases and at J to 4 bases, leaving 14 bases not matched to a gene.

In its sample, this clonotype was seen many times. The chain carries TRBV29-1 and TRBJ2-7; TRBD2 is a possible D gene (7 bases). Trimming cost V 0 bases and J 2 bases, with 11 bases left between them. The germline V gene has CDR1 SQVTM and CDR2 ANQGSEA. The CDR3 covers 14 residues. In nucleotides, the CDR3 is TGCAGCGTTGAAGAGGGGAGGGGGACCTACGAGCAGTACTTC. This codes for CSVEEGRGTYEQYF.

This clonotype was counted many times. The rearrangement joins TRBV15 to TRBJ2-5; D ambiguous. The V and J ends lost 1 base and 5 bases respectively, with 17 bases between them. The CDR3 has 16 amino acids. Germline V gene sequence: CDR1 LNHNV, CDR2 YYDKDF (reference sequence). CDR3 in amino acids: CATSRVPAPNGETQYF. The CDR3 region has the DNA TGTGCCACCAGCAGAGTACCGGCCCCAAATGGGGAGACCCAGTACTTC.

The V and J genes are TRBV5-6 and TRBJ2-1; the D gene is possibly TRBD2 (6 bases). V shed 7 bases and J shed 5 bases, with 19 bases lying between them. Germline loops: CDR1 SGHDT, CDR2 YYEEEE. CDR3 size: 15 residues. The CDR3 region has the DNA TGTGCCAGCGCCGAGGATAGCGGTTATGACAATGAGCAGTTCTTC. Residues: CASAEDSGYDNEQFF.

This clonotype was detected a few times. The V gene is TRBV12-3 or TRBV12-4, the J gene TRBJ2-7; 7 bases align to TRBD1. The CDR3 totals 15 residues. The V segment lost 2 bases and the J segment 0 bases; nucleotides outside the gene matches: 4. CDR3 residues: CASSLPRGSSYEQYF. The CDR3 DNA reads TGTGCCAGCAGTTTACCCAGGGGGAGCTCCTACGAGCAGTACTTC.

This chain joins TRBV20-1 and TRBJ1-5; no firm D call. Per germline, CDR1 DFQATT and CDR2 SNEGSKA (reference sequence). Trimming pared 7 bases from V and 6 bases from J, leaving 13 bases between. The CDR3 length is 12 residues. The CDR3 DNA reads TGCAGTGGCGGAGATCCGGGTCAGCCCCAGCATTTT. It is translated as CSGGDPGQPQHF.

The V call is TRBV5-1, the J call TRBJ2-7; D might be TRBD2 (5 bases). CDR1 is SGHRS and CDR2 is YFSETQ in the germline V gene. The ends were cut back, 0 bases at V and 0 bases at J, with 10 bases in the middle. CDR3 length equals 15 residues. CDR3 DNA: TGCGCCAGCAGCTTGGATGGACTGTCCTCCTACGAGCAGTACTTC. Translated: CASSLDGLSSYEQYF.

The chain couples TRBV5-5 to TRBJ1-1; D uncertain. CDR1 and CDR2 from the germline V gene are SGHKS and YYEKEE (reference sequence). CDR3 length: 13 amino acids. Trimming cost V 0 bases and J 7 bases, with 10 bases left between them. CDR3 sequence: CASSLVQRIEAFF. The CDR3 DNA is TGTGCCAGCAGCTTGGTGCAACGGATTGAAGCTTTCTTT.